Shown below are 23 T cell receptor beta chains from a single sample sequenced in a study of early stage breast cancer tumors. TCRdb's table, derived via immunoSEQ multiplex PCR, lists solely in-frame clones and lacks some. The sample lists under 75,000 clones, 70% to 80% occurring once. Sequencing input: blood. Every receptor here comes from a person aged 25 to 45 with breast cancer.

This clone has a handful of counts. V gene TRBV4-1 combines with J gene TRBJ1-2; 9 bases fit TRBD1. Germline V lookup: CDR1 MGHRA, CDR2 YSYEKL. V gave up 4 bases and J gave up 4 bases; unmatched junction bases: 10. This CDR3 is 16 amino acids long. The CDR3 here is CASSLGQGSSLYGYTF. The CDR3 DNA reads as TGCGCCAGCAGCCTTGGACAGGGGAGTAGTCTCTATGGCTACACCTTC.

Only one count was recorded for this clone. The chain couples TRBV27 to TRBJ2-5, with 14 nucleotides matching TRBD2. The V segment lost 2 bases and the J segment 2 bases; nucleotides outside the gene matches: 4. Germline V gene lookup returns CDR1 MNHEY and CDR2 SMNVEV (reference sequence). CDR3 length: 17 amino acids. The CDR3 sequence is CASSLGTSGRYQETQYF. The CDR3 DNA reads as TGTGCCAGCAGTTTAGGGACTAGCGGGAGATATCAAGAGACCCAGTACTTC.

The chain joins TRBV9 to TRBJ2-7; TRBD2 matches 8 bases. This CDR3 has 15 residues. V lost 0 bases and J lost 4; bases outside the gene matches: 6. Germline V lookup: CDR1 SGDLS, CDR2 YYNGEE. CDR3 amino acids: CASSVASGWVYEQYF. In nucleotides, the CDR3 is TGTGCCAGCAGCGTAGCTAGCGGGTGGGTATACGAGCAGTACTTC.

The rearrangement links TRBV7-7 to TRBJ2-3; 14 bases align to TRBD2. The CDR3 has 16 amino acids. Germline CDR1 reads SSHAT; CDR2 reads FNYEAQ (reference sequence). V gave up 5 bases and J gave up 3 bases; unmatched junction bases: 4. The CDR3 reads CASSLGTSGRTDTQYF. For the CDR3, the DNA is TGTGCCAGCAGCCTAGGGACTAGCGGGAGAACAGATACGCAGTATTTT.

The chain combines TRBV21-1 with TRBJ1-1. TRBV21-1 is deemed a pseudogene. The CDR3 sequence is 14 residues long. The CDR3 DNA follows: TGTGCCAGCAGCAACGGACTCCCGGACACTGAAGCTTTCTTT. Translation: CASSNGLPDTEAFF.

The chain employs TRBV30 and TRBJ2-7; 11 nucleotides agree with TRBD1. Germline V lookup: CDR1 GTSNPN, CDR2 SVGIG (reference sequence). This CDR3 is 11 amino acids long. The V segment lost 7 bases and the J segment 6 bases; nucleotides outside the gene matches: 2. CDR3 protein: CASGTGGEQYF. Written as DNA, the CDR3 is TGTGCCTCTGGGACAGGGGGCGAGCAGTACTTC.

The chain is built from TRBV7-6 and TRBJ2-1; 11 bases are shared with TRBD2. CDR1 and CDR2 (germline): SGHVS, FNYEAQ. The CDR3 extends over 15 amino acids. Trimming took 5 bases from V and 8 from J; bases not matched to a gene: 8. In nucleotides, the CDR3 is TGTGCCAGCAGCCGTAGCGGGAGGGCTTTCTATGAGCAGTTCTTC. It yields the protein CASSRSGRAFYEQFF.

The V gene is TRBV7-9, the J gene TRBJ2-4; D assignment may be TRBD1 or TRBD2 (5 bases each). The V and J ends lost 1 base and 8 bases respectively, with 9 bases between them. The germline gives CDR1 SEHNR, CDR2 FQNEAQ (reference sequence). The CDR3 has 13 amino acids. DNA of the CDR3: TGTGCCAGCAGCTTAGGAGGGGTGGACATTCAGTACTTC. Protein sequence: CASSLGGVDIQYF.

J is TRBJ1-2 and V is TRBV7-9; 9 bases map to TRBD1. Germline V gene sequence: CDR1 SEHNR, CDR2 FQNEAQ (reference sequence). After removal of 1 base from V and 6 bases from J, the junction contained 3 bases not matched to a gene. This CDR3 is built from 14 residues. CDR3 residues: CASSLEGQGNGYTF. DNA of the CDR3: TGTGCCAGCAGCTTAGAAGGACAGGGGAATGGCTACACCTTC.

The chain joins TRBV5-1 to TRBJ1-2; D perhaps matches TRBD1 (6 bases). The CDR3 consists of 15 residues. Germline V gene lookup returns CDR1 SGHRS and CDR2 YFSETQ. Between the trimmed V and J ends, which lost 3 bases and 5 bases, there was a span of 17 bases. For the CDR3, the DNA is TGCGCCAGCAGCTGGACAGACCAAAGGGAATATGGCTACACCTTC. Protein sequence: CASSWTDQREYGYTF.

This clone has more than one count but fewer than ten. The J gene is TRBJ2-5, the V gene TRBV7-7; D not certain. The CDR3 runs 15 residues. Germline V gene lookup returns CDR1 SSHAT and CDR2 FNYEAQ (reference sequence). V lost 1 base to trimming and J lost 6 bases, with 15 bases between them. In nucleotides, the CDR3 is TGTGCCAGCAGCTTAGAGCCAGGAGATGCGAAGACCCAGTACTTC. Its protein product is CASSLEPGDAKTQYF.

This chain uses TRBV6-4 with TRBJ2-2; a possible D gene is TRBD2 (5 bases). The ends were cut back, 0 bases at V and 1 base at J, with 9 bases in the middle. CDR1 is MRHNA and CDR2 is SNTAGT in the germline V gene. The CDR3 spans 16 residues. DNA for the CDR3: TGTGCCAGCAGTGACTCGACGAGCGGGAACACCGGGGAGCTGTTTTTT. Translated, it gives CASSDSTSGNTGELFF.

DNA for the CDR3: TGTGCCAGTAGTCAACCCCCAGACAGGGAAATTGGCTACACCTTC. The encoded protein is CASSQPPDREIGYTF. The V call is TRBV19, the J call TRBJ1-2, with 7 nucleotides matching TRBD1. Losses at the gene ends were 5 bases for V and 7 bases for J; bases not matched to a gene: 13. Germline CDR1 and CDR2: LNHDA and SQIVND (reference sequence). The CDR3 is made up of 15 amino acids.

The rearrangement joins TRBV27 to TRBJ2-6; unclear D gene. V gave up 5 bases and J gave up 4 bases, with 9 bases separating them. The germline V gene has CDR1 MNHEY and CDR2 SMNVEV (reference sequence). The CDR3 runs to 14 residues. CDR3 sequence (DNA): TGTGCCAGCAGTCTCGCTCTCGGGGCCAACGTCCTGACTTTC. It yields the protein CASSLALGANVLTF.

The chain combines TRBV7-7 with TRBJ1-5; no definite D call. Germline V gives CDR1 SSHAT, CDR2 FNYEAQ (reference sequence). Deletions cut 1 base from V and 1 base from J, with 2 bases between. This CDR3 spans 13 amino acids. As DNA, the CDR3 is TGTGCCAGCAGCTTAGACAGCAATCAGCCCCAGCATTTT. Amino acids: CASSLDSNQPQHF.

This chain links TRBV11-2 with TRBJ1-1; the match to TRBD1 covers 8 bases. CDR3 length equals 14 residues. V lost 6 bases to trimming and J lost 5 bases; unmatched junction nucleotides: 8. Germline CDR1 reads SGHAT; CDR2 reads FQNNGV. CDR3 sequence: CASSFTGGWTEAFF. The CDR3, as DNA: TGTGCCAGCAGTTTCACAGGGGGTTGGACTGAAGCTTTCTTT.

CDR3 sequence: CASNWAGNTGELFF. DNA of the CDR3: TGTGCCAGCAATTGGGCAGGAAACACCGGGGAGCTGTTTTTT. V usage is TRBV6-1 and J usage is TRBJ2-2; D remains ambiguous. Germline CDR1 reads MNHNS; CDR2 reads SASEGT. This CDR3 comprises 14 residues. The ends were cut back, 7 bases at V and 2 bases at J, with 11 bases in the middle.

The chain uses TRBV6-5 and TRBJ2-1, with TRBD2 as a possible D gene (5 bases). V lost 10 bases, J lost 2 bases, and 15 bases lay in between. In germline, CDR1 is MNHEY, CDR2 SVGAGI. This CDR3 region has 14 residues. The CDR3 region has the DNA TGTGCCACTGCAACCTCCGGGGCCTACAATGAGCAGTTCTTC. It encodes CATATSGAYNEQFF.

This clone was seen only a few times. The rearrangement links TRBV12-5 to TRBJ2-1, with 15 bases aligning to TRBD2. CDR1 LGHNT and CDR2 FRNRAP come from the germline V gene. V gave up 5 bases and J gave up 5 bases; unmatched junction bases: 1. This CDR3 is built from 15 residues. The CDR3 DNA is TGTGCTAGTGGTGGACTAGCGGGAGGGCACAATGAGCAGTTCTTC. Its translation is CASGGLAGGHNEQFF.

The chain carries TRBV29-1 and TRBJ2-1, with D unclear. There are 11 residues in the CDR3. CDR1 and CDR2 from the germline V gene are SQVTM and ANQGSEA. Trimming cost V 4 bases and J 7 bases, with 8 bases left between them. The CDR3 nucleotides read TGCAGCGTTGTTTGGAGAAATGAGCAGTTCTTC. It is translated as CSVVWRNEQFF.

The chain has TRBV2 and TRBJ2-1; D is perhaps TRBD1 (5 bases). The CDR3 is made up of 16 amino acids. Germline assignment: CDR1 SNHLY and CDR2 FYNNEI. The V end lost 8 bases, the J end lost 3 bases, and 20 bases lay between the germline ends. CDR3 bases: TGTGCCAGCTCCAGAAAGGCAGGGTTGGTCTACAATGAGCAGTTCTTC. It specifies CASSRKAGLVYNEQFF.

This chain uses TRBV6-6 with TRBJ1-1; 8 bases are a match to TRBD1. Germline assignment: CDR1 MNHNY and CDR2 SVGAGI (reference sequence). The V segment lost 11 bases and the J segment 5 bases; nucleotides outside the gene matches: 13. The length of the CDR3 is 14 residues. The chain's CDR3 is CAGSRGPGVTEAFF. CDR3 in DNA: TGTGCCGGAAGCAGGGGGCCCGGTGTAACTGAAGCTTTCTTT.

V gene TRBV15 combines with J gene TRBJ1-5, with 8 bases aligning to TRBD1. The CDR3 extends over 22 amino acids. V lost 0 bases and J lost 0; bases outside the gene matches: 19. CDR1 is LNHNV and CDR2 is YYDKDF in the germline V gene (reference sequence). The CDR3 here is CATSRDDEGEQGDSDSNQPQHF. CDR3 bases: TGTGCCACCAGCAGAGATGACGAAGGGGAACAGGGGGACTCGGATAGCAATCAGCCCCAGCATTTT.